The 21 T cell receptor beta chains in this list originate from one sample, sequenced in a study of T-cell reconstitution after alpha-beta-depleted transplantation in children. Preparation of the TCRbeta library was carried out with unique molecular identifiers. TCRdb reprocessed the PCR reads via MiXCR and lists one record per CDR3 protein. The sample carries about a million distinct CDR3 sequences, around 30% recorded once. The input for sequencing was PBMCs, mostly from graft donor cells, taken 360 days after TCRalphabeta/CD19-depleted stem cell transplant. These receptors all stem from a boy in the first two years of life who had a stem cell transplant for SCID, so the T cells may come from the graft donor.

The J gene is TRBJ1-1, the V gene TRBV20-1; 11 bases match TRBD1. From germline, CDR1 is DFQATT and CDR2 SNEGSKA (reference sequence). V dropped 1 base and J dropped 2; count of bases not matched to a gene: 3. The CDR3 length is 15 residues. The DNA for the CDR3 is TGCAGTGCTAGAGCTGGGACAGGGGGTAACACTGAAGCTTTCTTT. Translated: CSARAGTGGNTEAFF.

This clonotype was detected only a few times. This chain connects TRBV12-3 or TRBV12-4 to TRBJ2-7, with a tentative D call TRBD1 (5 bases). The CDR3 covers 13 residues. Trimming pared 3 bases from V and 6 bases from J, leaving 12 bases between. The DNA for the CDR3 is TGTGCCAGCAGTTTTTTTGGAAGGGGCGAGCAGTACTTC. As protein: CASSFFGRGEQYF.

This clonotype was seen only a few times. This chain links TRBV20-1 with TRBJ2-2, with TRBD2 matching 8 bases. The CDR3 runs 16 residues. CDR1 and CDR2 (germline): DFQATT, SNEGSKA (reference sequence). V shed 3 bases, J shed 2 bases, and the junction held 8 bases outside the gene matches. The CDR3 coding sequence is TGCAGTGCTAGGATGGCGGGGGGTCGAAACACCGGGGAGCTGTTTTTT. Protein sequence: CSARMAGGRNTGELFF.

In its sample, this clonotype was seen many times. The chain recombines TRBV20-1 with TRBJ2-5; 8 bases fit TRBD2. This CDR3 comprises 16 residues. Germline CDR1 and CDR2: DFQATT and SNEGSKA (reference sequence). Losses at the gene ends were 0 bases for V and 2 bases for J; bases not matched to a gene: 8. For the CDR3, the DNA is TGCAGTGCTAGAGATGATATTAGACTAGCGCAAGAGACCCAGTACTTC. Translation gives CSARDDIRLAQETQYF.

This chain joins TRBV12-3 or TRBV12-4 and TRBJ2-5; D is unresolved. The length of the CDR3 is 11 residues. V lost 5 bases and J lost 7, with 8 bases in between. In DNA, the CDR3 is TGTGCCAGCAGTCCGGCTCGGACCCAGTACTTC. Translated: CASSPARTQYF.

There are a few counts of this clonotype. The J gene is TRBJ2-2, the V gene TRBV24-1, with TRBD2 as a possible D gene (6 bases). V was clipped by 9 bases and J by 5 bases, with 12 bases between them. CDR1 is KGHDR, CDR2 SFDVKD, per germline. The CDR3 runs to 13 residues. CDR3 loop: CATGPRGTGELFF. DNA for the CDR3: TGTGCCACCGGTCCCCGGGGGACCGGGGAGCTGTTTTTT.

In DNA form, the CDR3 reads TGTGCCAGCTCAGCCATCCGGGACTTGAGAACAGATACGCAGTATTTT. Its protein is CASSAIRDLRTDTQYF. The chain couples TRBV18 to TRBJ2-3, with D perhaps matching TRBD2 (6 bases). The V gene lost 5 bases and the J gene lost 3 bases, with 18 bases spanning the gap. CDR1 and CDR2 (germline): KGHSH, LQKENI. CDR3 length equals 16 residues.

The J gene is TRBJ2-2, the V gene TRBV5-1, with 7 bases matching TRBD1. Losses at the gene ends were 2 bases for V and 5 bases for J; bases not matched to a gene: 3. The germline V gene encodes CDR1 SGHRS and CDR2 YFSETQ. This CDR3 contains 14 residues. The CDR3: CASSLGTETGELFF. The CDR3 region has the DNA TGCGCCAGCAGCTTAGGGACAGAGACCGGGGAGCTGTTTTTT.

The CDR3 here is CASSLGGQGTFHRTSPLHF. The CDR3 region has the DNA TGCGCCAGCAGCTTGGGTGGACAGGGGACCTTTCATAGAACCTCACCCCTCCACTTT. The chain carries TRBV5-1 and TRBJ1-6; 9 nucleotides align to TRBD1. This CDR3 has 19 amino acids. The V and J ends lost 0 bases and 10 bases, in that order; junction bases with no gene match: 17. The germline V gene encodes CDR1 SGHRS and CDR2 YFSETQ.

This clonotype was found a few times. The chain is built from TRBV20-1 and TRBJ1-3; D gene uncertain. Per germline, CDR1 DFQATT and CDR2 SNEGSKA (reference sequence). The CDR3 covers 13 residues. V lost 7 bases to trimming and J lost 4 bases, with 14 bases between them. CDR3 sequence (DNA): TGCAGTGTCTGGTATTGGTCCGGAAACACCATATATTTT. Its protein product is CSVWYWSGNTIYF.

The sample holds a few counts of this clonotype. The chain joins TRBV12-3 or TRBV12-4 to TRBJ2-1, with 8 bases matching TRBD1. CDR3 length: 14 amino acids. The J segment lost 6 bases and the V segment lost 5 bases, leaving 6 bases of the junction unmatched. The CDR3, as DNA: TGTGCCAGCAGTACGACAGGGGCACGCAATGAGCAGTTCTTC. Its protein product is CASSTTGARNEQFF.

The chain combines TRBV7-2 with TRBJ2-2, with 8 positions matching TRBD1. The CDR3 has 16 residues. Trimming took 2 bases from V and 7 from J; bases not matched to a gene: 9. Germline V lookup: CDR1 SGHTA, CDR2 FQGNSA. CDR3 amino acids: CASSLLGRGQVGELFF. The DNA for the CDR3 is TGTGCCAGCAGCTTACTAGGCAGGGGGCAGGTCGGGGAGCTGTTTTTT.

This clonotype has ten or more counts. The rearrangement links TRBV7-9 to TRBJ2-1, with 7 bases that match TRBD1. V dropped 6 bases and J dropped 7; count of bases not matched to a gene: 3. The CDR3 extends over 12 amino acids. Germline CDR1 is SEHNR and CDR2 is FQNEAQ (reference sequence). The CDR3 nucleotides read TGTGCCAGCAGTCAACAGGGGAATGAGCAGTTCTTC. This sequence encodes CASSQQGNEQFF. Full variable domain (remainder filled in from reference TRBV7-9 and TRBJ2-1): DTGVSQNPRHKITKRGQNVTFRCDPISEHNRLYWYRQTLGQGPEFLTYFQNEAQLEKSRLLSDRFSAERPKGSFSTLEIQRTEQGDSAMYLCASSQQGNEQFFGPGTRLTVL.

At least ten counts were recorded for this clonotype. The rearrangement links TRBV6-1 to TRBJ2-2; 9 bases fit TRBD2. The CDR3 loop spans 16 amino acids. Unmatched junction bases numbered 12, after V lost 6 bases and J lost 7 bases. The V gene's germline CDR1 is MNHNS and CDR2 SASEGT. The CDR3 bases are TGTGCCAGCAGCAGCGTGTTAGCGGGGGCTGGCGGGGAGCTGTTTTTT. Its translation is CASSSVLAGAGGELFF.

This clonotype was counted between two and nine times. CDR3: CSAVPKYTATNEKLFF. The DNA for the CDR3 is TGCAGTGCCGTCCCCAAATACACAGCAACTAATGAAAAACTGTTTTTT. The chain recombines TRBV20-1 with TRBJ1-4; no clear D. V was trimmed by 6 bases and J by 0 bases, leaving 17 bases between them. The germline V gene encodes CDR1 DFQATT and CDR2 SNEGSKA (reference sequence). This CDR3 is built from 16 residues.

Regarding this clonotype: Germline is not matched at one junction end, which may reflect a read error. This chain uses TRBV5-1 with TRBJ2-2; maybe TRBD1 (6 bases). The germline gives CDR1 SGHRS, CDR2 YFSETQ. This CDR3 spans 15 amino acids. As DNA, the CDR3 is TGCGCCAGCAGCTTGGGGACAGCCAACACCAGGGAGCTGTTTTTT. It translates to CASSLGTANTRELFF.

The chain recombines TRBV7-7 with TRBJ2-5; TRBD1 agrees at 7 bases. The ends lost 5 bases at V and 1 base at J; junction bases unmatched: 4. The CDR3 length is 14 residues. Germline lookup yields CDR1 SSHAT and CDR2 FNYEAQ (reference sequence). In nucleotides, the CDR3 is TGTGCCAGCAGCGCCGGGACAGTCCAAGAGACCCAGTACTTC. This sequence encodes CASSAGTVQETQYF.

This chain uses TRBV6-5 with TRBJ2-2; D might be TRBD1 (5 bases). The CDR3 spans 15 residues. V was pared by 6 bases and J by 1 base, with 12 bases between. The germline V gene encodes CDR1 MNHEY and CDR2 SVGAGI. The chain's CDR3 is CASRPGILNTGELFF. CDR3 nucleotide sequence: TGTGCCAGCAGGCCAGGGATTCTGAACACCGGGGAGCTGTTTTTT.

Here the CDR3 DNA reads TGCAGCGGTCGGGGCCACAACACCGGGGAGCTGTTTTTT. Protein product: CSGRGHNTGELFF. This rearrangement joins TRBV29-1 to TRBJ2-2; D tentatively fits TRBD1 or TRBD2 (5 bases each). This CDR3 spans 13 amino acids. Germline V gene data show CDR1 as SQVTM and CDR2 as ANQGSEA. The V end was cut by 7 bases, the J end by 2 bases, with 11 bases between.

The V and J genes are TRBV15 and TRBJ2-2; D is unclear. From germline, CDR1 is LNHNV and CDR2 YYDKDF (reference sequence). V lost 5 bases and J lost 4, with 5 bases in between. This CDR3 comprises 12 residues. The CDR3 DNA is TGTGCCACCAGCGGAATCACCGGGGAGCTGTTTTTT. Its translation is CATSGITGELFF. Full variable domain (remainder filled in from reference TRBV15 and TRBJ2-2): DAMVIQNPRYQVTQFGKPVTLSCSQTLNHNVMYWYQQKSSQAPKLLFHYYDKDFNNEADTPDNFQSRRPNTSFCFLDIRSPGLGDTAMYLCATSGITGELFFGEGSRLTVL.

V is TRBV4-1 and J is TRBJ2-7; a possible D gene is TRBD2 (6 bases). The CDR3 extends over 15 amino acids. Trimming removed 3 bases from V and 2 bases from J, with 14 bases in between. Germline-derived CDR1 and CDR2 are MGHRA and YSYEKL. The CDR3 bases are TGCGCCAGCAGCCAGAGCCCCGGAGGGGCCTACGAGCAGTACTTC. The encoded protein is CASSQSPGGAYEQYF.